A selection of T cell receptor beta chains follows, all from one sample in a study of Ad26.COV2.S vaccination and SARS-CoV-2 variants. Measured with immunoSEQ multiplex PCR; TCRdb has only the in-frame clones, and not every one. The data contain around 450,000 clones, 75% to 90% of them singletons. This sample comprised peripheral blood, obtained in a trial of Ad26.COV2.S vaccine versus placebo. The receptors come from a person between 18 and 65 years old who received the Ad26.COV2.S COVID-19 vaccine or a placebo. The CDR3 runs from the conserved cysteine through the conserved F or W. D genes are given only for firm matches. Size values are once, few and many counts, or a class for expanded clones, and some rows have none.

.	.	TRBV28	TRBJ1-2	CASSLGSFLGTLHNYGYTF	TGTGCCAGCAGTTTAGGCTCTTTTCTGGGGACGCTTCATAACTATGGCTACACCTTC
.	.	TRBV30	TRBJ1-5	CAWSPNQAVQPQHF	TGTGCCTGGAGCCCGAATCAGGCGGTACAGCCCCAGCATTTT
.	.	TRBV7-2	TRBJ2-7	CASSRNTLVNEQYF	TGTGCCAGCAGCCGGAACACGTTGGTGAACGAGCAGTACTTC
.	.	TRBV7-2	TRBJ2-3	CASSEGVNTLTDTQYF	TGTGCCAGCAGTGAGGGGGTAAACACGCTCACAGATACGCAGTATTTT
.	.	TRBV19	TRBJ1-1	CASSPPGWTEAFF	TGTGCCAGTAGTCCACCAGGTTGGACTGAAGCTTTCTTT
.	TRBD1	TRBV19	TRBJ1-2	CASSIVNRGDGYTF	TGTGCCAGTAGTATAGTTAACAGGGGGGATGGCTACACCTTC
.	.	TRBV4-1	TRBJ1-1	CASSIAGEGADTEAFF	TGCGCCAGCAGCATTGCCGGAGAGGGCGCGGACACTGAAGCTTTCTTT
.	.	TRBV19	TRBJ1-5	CASRLWGNQPQHF	TGTGCCAGTAGGTTATGGGGGAATCAGCCCCAGCATTTT
once	.	TRBV18	TRBJ1-2	CASSLEQDYGYTF	TGTGCCAGCTCACTCGAGCAGGACTATGGCTACACCTTC
few	TRBD1	TRBV6-6	TRBJ1-1	CASLLPGTGGTEAFF	TGTGCCAGCCTACTTCCCGGGACAGGGGGCACTGAAGCTTTCTTT
.	.	TRBV28	TRBJ2-7	CASSLAGSGWYEQYF	TGTGCCAGCAGTTTAGCAGGATCGGGATGGTACGAGCAGTACTTC
.	TRBD1	TRBV18	TRBJ2-5	CASSKPQGMETQYF	TGTGCCAGCTCAAAACCACAGGGGATGGAGACCCAGTACTTC
.	.	TRBV28	TRBJ2-1	CASSSWDTSSYNEQFF	TGTGCCAGCAGTTCTTGGGACACGAGCTCCTACAATGAGCAGTTCTTC
.	.	TRBV10-3	TRBJ1-5	CAISDQGARSNQPQHF	TGTGCCATCAGTGACCAAGGGGCGAGGAGCAATCAGCCCCAGCATTTT
few	.	TRBV5-1	TRBJ1-1	CASSLRQSTEAFF	TGCGCCAGCAGCTTGAGACAATCCACTGAAGCTTTCTTT
.	.	TRBV7-9	TRBJ2-3	CASSLVFSDTQYF	TGTGCCAGCAGCTTAGTCTTCTCTGATACGCAGTATTTT
.	TRBD2	TRBV9	TRBJ2-1	CASSVVASGSGYSGYEQFF	TGTGCCAGCAGCGTAGTGGCTAGCGGGAGTGGGTATAGTGGGTATGAGCAGTTCTTC
few	.	TRBV6-1	TRBJ2-2	CASSGPPGVDTGELFF	TGTGCCAGCAGTGGCCCCCCGGGCGTAGACACCGGGGAGCTGTTTTTT
.	TRBD1	TRBV15	TRBJ2-2	CATVSGQGSGELFF	TGTGCCACCGTCTCGGGACAGGGTTCCGGGGAGCTGTTTTTT
.	.	TRBV2	TRBJ2-3	CASSAADTQYF	TGTGCCAGCAGTGCGGCAGATACGCAGTATTTT
once	TRBD2	TRBV28	TRBJ2-1	CASSSTLGTSGSGYNEQFF	TGTGCCAGCAGTTCAACCCTAGGGACTAGCGGGAGTGGCTACAATGAGCAGTTCTTC
.	.	TRBV5-4	TRBJ1-1	CASSLGAGNTEAFF	TGTGCCAGCAGCTTAGGGGCAGGCAACACTGAAGCTTTCTTT
.	.	TRBV4-3	TRBJ1-4	CASSQDPGYNEKLFF	TGCGCCAGCAGCCAAGATCCGGGGTATAATGAAAAACTGTTTTTT
.	.	TRBV25-1	TRBJ2-7	CASSNRLTYEQYF	TGTGCCAGCAGTAACCGACTAACCTACGAGCAGTACTTC
.	TRBD1	TRBV30	TRBJ1-6	CAWATGFNSPLHF	TGTGCCTGGGCGACAGGGTTCAATTCACCCCTCCACTTT
.	.	TRBV18	TRBJ1-1	CASSPRGTNTEAFF	TGTGCCAGCTCACCACGTGGGACGAACACTGAAGCTTTCTTT
.	.	TRBV6-5	TRBJ1-5	CASSYDRIQPQHF	TGTGCCAGCAGTTACGACAGGATCCAGCCCCAGCATTTT
.	.	TRBV27	TRBJ1-4	CASSQTPAGTGLLFF	TGTGCCAGCAGTCAAACCCCGGCCGGTACAGGTCTCCTGTTTTTT
.	.	TRBV28	TRBJ1-5	CASSSGTFSNQPQHF	TGTGCCAGCAGTTCGGGGACATTTAGCAATCAGCCCCAGCATTTT
.	.	TRBV2	TRBJ1-2	CASSQGTNYGYTF	TGTGCCAGCAGTCAGGGTACTAACTATGGCTACACCTTC
.	.	TRBV7-3	TRBJ2-2	CASSLNTGELFF	TGTGCCAGCAGCCTTAACACCGGGGAGCTGTTTTTT
.	.	TRBV5-5	TRBJ2-1	CASSAVTTSYNEQFF	TGTGCCAGCAGCGCGGTCACTACCTCCTACAATGAGCAGTTCTTC
.	.	TRBV5-4	TRBJ1-1	CASSLAGGRADTEAFF	TGTGCCAGCAGCTTGGCCGGCGGCAGGGCGGACACTGAAGCTTTCTTT
.	.	TRBV5-1	TRBJ2-4	CASSLTVAKNIQYF	TGCGCCAGCAGCTTAACAGTAGCCAAAAACATTCAGTACTTC
.	.	TRBV3-1/TRBV3-2	TRBJ1-5	CASSRGSNQPQHF	TGTGCCAGCAGCCGGGGAAGCAATCAGCCCCAGCATTTT
.	TRBD2	TRBV11-3	TRBJ2-3	CASSLGRLAYTDTQYF	TGTGCCAGCAGCTTAGGGCGACTAGCCTACACAGATACGCAGTATTTT
.	TRBD2	TRBV27	TRBJ2-1	CASSSTSGRASSEQFF	TGTGCCAGCAGTTCCACTAGCGGGAGGGCCTCTAGTGAGCAGTTCTTC
.	.	TRBV6-5	TRBJ1-6	CASSYGEISYNSPLHF	TGTGCCAGCAGTTACGGGGAGATCTCCTATAATTCACCCCTCCACTTT
.	.	TRBV27	TRBJ2-7	CASSPLTRAVSSYEQYF	TGTGCCAGCAGCCCTCTTACCCGAGCCGTCAGCTCCTACGAGCAGTACTTC
.	.	TRBV7-2	TRBJ1-5	CASSSDGYSQPQHF	TGTGCCAGCAGCTCGGATGGGTATAGTCAGCCCCAGCATTTT
.	TRBD2	TRBV18	TRBJ2-2	CASSPTGTSGLGELFF	TGTGCCAGCTCACCAACCGGGACTAGCGGGCTCGGGGAGCTGTTTTTT
.	TRBD2	TRBV19	TRBJ2-7	CASSQPPGRGDSYEQYF	TGTGCCAGTAGTCAACCCCCCGGGCGGGGGGACTCCTACGAGCAGTACTTC
.	.	TRBV28	TRBJ2-7	CASSLFASPQYEQYF	TGTGCCAGCAGTTTATTTGCCTCACCTCAATACGAGCAGTACTTC
.	.	TRBV19	TRBJ2-1	CASSPRGRGPLRTYNEQFF	TGTGCCAGTTCCCCCCGCGGCAGGGGCCCTTTGAGAACTTACAATGAGCAGTTCTTC
.	.	TRBV7-3	TRBJ2-1	CASSLQQAPYNEQFF	TGTGCCAGCAGCTTACAACAGGCCCCCTACAATGAGCAGTTCTTC
.	.	TRBV15	TRBJ1-4	CATSRGGRENEKLFF	TGTGCCACCAGCAGAGGGGGCAGGGAGAATGAAAAACTGTTTTTT
.	.	TRBV7-2	TRBJ1-1	CASSLLSEAFF	TGTGCCAGCAGCTTATTATCTGAAGCTTTCTTT
.	TRBD1	TRBV6-5	TRBJ1-1	CASRPDRDGPEAFF	TGTGCCAGCAGACCGGACAGGGATGGTCCTGAAGCTTTCTTT
.	.	TRBV7-5	TRBJ1-4	CARSRDRPTNEKLFF	TGTGCCAGAAGCCGGGACAGACCAACTAATGAAAAACTGTTTTTT
.	.	TRBV28	TRBJ2-2	CASSIGGSDTGELFF	TGTGCCAGCAGTATCGGGGGCTCCGACACCGGGGAGCTGTTTTTT
.	.	TRBV7-9	TRBJ2-3	CASSPRGWGTDTQYF	TGTGCCAGCAGCCCCCGCGGATGGGGCACAGATACGCAGTATTTT
.	.	TRBV19	TRBJ2-7	CASSINPGYEQYF	TGTGCCAGTAGTATTAATCCAGGGTACGAGCAGTACTTC
.	TRBD1	TRBV6-4	TRBJ2-7	CASSGEDRGQQYF	TGTGCCAGCAGTGGGGAGGACAGGGGGCAGCAGTACTTC
.	.	TRBV28	TRBJ1-2	CASSSPGGANYGYTF	TGTGCCAGCAGTTCCCCGGGGGGAGCTAACTATGGCTACACCTTC
.	TRBD1	TRBV6-5	TRBJ1-2	CASSGWTGTFRGYTF	TGTGCCAGCAGCGGGTGGACAGGGACCTTTCGCGGCTACACCTTC
few	TRBD1	TRBV9	TRBJ2-7	CASSAGQGWEQYF	TGTGCCAGCAGCGCGGGACAGGGGTGGGAGCAGTACTTC
.	.	TRBV15	TRBJ1-2	CATSRTTRTVYGYTF	TGTGCCACCAGCCGAACGACTAGGACAGTCTATGGCTACACCTTC